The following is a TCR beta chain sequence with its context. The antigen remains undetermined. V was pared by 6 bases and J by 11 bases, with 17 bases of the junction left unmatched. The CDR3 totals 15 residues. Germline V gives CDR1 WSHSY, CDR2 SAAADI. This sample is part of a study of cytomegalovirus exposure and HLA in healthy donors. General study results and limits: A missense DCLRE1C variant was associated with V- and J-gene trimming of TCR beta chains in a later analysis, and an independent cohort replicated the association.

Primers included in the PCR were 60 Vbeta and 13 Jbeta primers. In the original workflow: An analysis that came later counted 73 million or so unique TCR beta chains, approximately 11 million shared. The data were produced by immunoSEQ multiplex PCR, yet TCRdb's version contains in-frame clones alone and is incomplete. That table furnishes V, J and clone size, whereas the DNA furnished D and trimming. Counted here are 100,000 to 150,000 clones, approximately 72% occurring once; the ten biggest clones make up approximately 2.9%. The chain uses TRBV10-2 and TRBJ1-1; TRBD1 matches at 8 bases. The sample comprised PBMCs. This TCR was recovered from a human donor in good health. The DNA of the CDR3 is TGCGCCAGCAGAAAATCCGGGACAGGAACCACGGGGGCTTTCTTT. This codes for CASRKSGTGTTGAFF.